The 8 T cell receptor beta chains reported below all come from one sample, sequenced in a study of Graves' ophthalmopathy and Graves' hyperthyroidism. Scientists amplified the TCR beta CDR3 regions from RNA transcripts. Scientists carried out first-round RT-PCR using HTBI primers and then a second-round multiplex PCR. TCRdb ran MiXCR on the multiplex PCR reads and lists one entry per CDR3 protein. The repertoire has some 380,000 distinct CDR3 sequences, 15% of them found once; the top ten carry roughly 7%. Sequencing used peripheral blood. The receptors were gathered from a woman aged 18-29 years with stable Graves' hyperthyroidism.

The chain carries TRBV25-1 and TRBJ2-7, with 9 positions matching TRBD1. CDR3 length equals 14 residues. With V trimmed by 2 bases and J by 5 bases, 4 bases remained unmatched. Germline CDR1 MGHDK, CDR2 SYGVNS. CDR3 sequence (DNA): TGTGCCAGCAGTGAACAAGACAGGGGGAACGAGCAGTACTTC. Translating gives CASSEQDRGNEQYF.

The table lists this clonotype with a few counts. The chain links TRBV6-1 to TRBJ2-7; 9 bases agree with TRBD1. The ends lost 10 bases at V and 7 bases at J; junction bases unmatched: 5. Germline V gene lookup returns CDR1 MNHNS and CDR2 SASEGT. The CDR3 consists of 11 residues. Written as DNA, the CDR3 is TGTGCCACGGGACAGGGAGGAGAGCAGTACTTC. Amino acid sequence: CATGQGGEQYF.

Comment on this clonotype: The conserved phenylalanine or tryptophan normally closing the CDR3 is absent here, so this likely arose from a read error. Here the CDR3 reads CASSPGLATEAQYY. The CDR3 DNA sequence: TGTGCCAGCAGCCCCGGACTAGCGACAGAGGCCCAGTACTAC. J is TRBJ2-5 and V is TRBV7-9; the match to TRBD2 covers 9 bases. Germline-derived CDR1 and CDR2 are SEHNR and FQNEAQ (reference sequence). The CDR3 runs to 14 residues.

As DNA, the CDR3 is TGTGCCAGCTCACTGCCAAGGGCCAACTATGGCTACACCTTC. Translating it yields CASSLPRANYGYTF. The chain recombines TRBV18 with TRBJ1-2; no definite D call. Trimming shortened V by 4 bases and J by 2 bases, and 11 bases separated the two germline ends. The CDR3 spans 14 residues. Germline V gene lookup returns CDR1 KGHSH and CDR2 LQKENI.

In this sample, this clonotype turned up many times. This CDR3 reads CASSHLGGRGTEAFF. In DNA form, the CDR3 reads TGTGCCAGCAGCCACCTCGGGGGGCGGGGCACTGAAGCTTTCTTT. The chain combines TRBV4-2 with TRBJ1-1, with TRBD1 as a possible D gene (6 bases). CDR1 and CDR2 (germline): LGHNA, YNFKEQ. V shed 3 bases and J shed 4 bases, with 15 bases lying between them. The CDR3 spans 15 residues.

This clonotype was counted at least ten times. The chain couples TRBV7-9 to TRBJ1-6, with D maybe TRBD1 (6 bases). Germline values: CDR1 SEHNR, CDR2 FQNEAQ (reference sequence). V was cut by 1 base and J by 3 bases, with 19 bases left in between. There are 19 residues in the CDR3. CDR3 sequence: CASSLGTVVLNRYNSPLHF. CDR3 nucleotides: TGTGCCAGCAGCTTAGGGACAGTTGTCCTCAACCGCTATAATTCACCCCTCCACTTT.

This clonotype was seen many times. The chain employs TRBV6-2 or TRBV6-3 and TRBJ2-5; D possibly corresponds to TRBD2 (5 bases). Germline V CDR1 and CDR2: MNHEY, SVGEGT. The CDR3 runs 15 residues. Trimming shortened V by 7 bases and J by 5 bases, and 20 bases separated the two germline ends. For the CDR3, the DNA is TGTGCCAGCACCGAGTCCGGAACTCGAGGGGAGACCCAGTACTTC. Its protein product is CASTESGTRGETQYF.

This clonotype was observed many times. The V and J genes are TRBV9 and TRBJ2-7; a weak D match, TRBD2 (5 bases). CDR1 and CDR2 (germline): SGDLS, YYNGEE. CDR3 length: 14 residues. Trimming shortened V by 0 bases and J by 5 bases, and 12 bases separated the two germline ends. In DNA, the CDR3 is TGTGCCAGCAGCGTAGGGTTGAGGGCCCACGAGCAGTACTTC. Amino acid sequence: CASSVGLRAHEQYF.